This T cell receptor beta chain was sequenced during a study of OX40 agonist ivuxolimab in advanced cancers. Overall study: Patients were dosed with the agonistic anti-OX40 (CD134) antibody ivuxolimab.

Whole-study results and caveats: CD8+ T cells showed, on average, more clonal expansion than CD4+ cells. The authors did not determine the antigen specificity of the expanded peripheral T cells. The CD4+ and CD8+ T cells in the blood had expanded clonally by week 6 at 0.1 to 3.0 mg/kg.

Only in-frame clones appear in the TCRdb table, and some are missing; sequencing was by immunoSEQ multiplex PCR. This sample has approximately 33,000 clones, with roughly nine tenths found just once. On this clone: What it binds is unknown.

In germline, CDR1 is SEHNR, CDR2 FQNEAQ (reference sequence). The CDR3 sequence is 16 residues long. V trimming: 3 bases; J trimming: 2 bases; junction bases outside the gene matches: 7. The V gene is TRBV7-9, the J gene TRBJ2-3; 8 nucleotides align to TRBD1. The sequence derives from an adult with an advanced solid tumor such as melanoma, head and neck, liver or kidney cancer. The specimen comprised CD4+ or CD8+ T cells sorted from blood, sampled in a trial of the OX40 agonist ivuxolimab. CDR3 amino acids: CASSFQGAHHTDTQYF. The CDR3 coding sequence is TGTGCCAGCAGCTTTCAGGGGGCTCATCACACAGATACGCAGTATTTT.